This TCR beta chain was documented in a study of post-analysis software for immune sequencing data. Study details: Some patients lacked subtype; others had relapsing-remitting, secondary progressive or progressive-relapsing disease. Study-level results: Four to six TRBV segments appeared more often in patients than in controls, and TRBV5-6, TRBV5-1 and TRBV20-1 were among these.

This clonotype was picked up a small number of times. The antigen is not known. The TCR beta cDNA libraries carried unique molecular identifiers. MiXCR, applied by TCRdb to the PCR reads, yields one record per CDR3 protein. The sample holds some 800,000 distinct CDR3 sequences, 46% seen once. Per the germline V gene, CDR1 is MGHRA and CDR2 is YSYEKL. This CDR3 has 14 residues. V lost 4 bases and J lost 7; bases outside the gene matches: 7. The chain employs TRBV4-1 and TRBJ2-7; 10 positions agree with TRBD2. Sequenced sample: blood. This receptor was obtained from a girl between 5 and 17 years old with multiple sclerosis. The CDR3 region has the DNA TGCGCCAGCAGCCTTCAGCGGGAGGGCTTTGAGCAGTACTTC. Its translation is CASSLQREGFEQYF.